This passage covers 32 T cell receptor beta chains from one sample sequenced in a study of blood T cell repertoires in COVID-19. This table comes from immunoSEQ multiplex PCR, and its TCRdb copy is limited to in-frame clones, with some not included. The sample contains fewer than 300,000 clones, approximately 90% of which appear only once. Sequenced material: peripheral blood. Source of these receptors: a woman in her fifties or sixties with COVID-19, enrolled during active disease.

The rearrangement links TRBV11-2 to TRBJ2-4, with D possibly TRBD2 on 6 matching bases. CDR1 SGHAT and CDR2 FQNNGV come from the germline V gene. The CDR3 is 17 amino acids. The ends were cut back, 1 base at V and 0 bases at J, with 13 bases in the middle. CDR3 DNA sequence: TGTGCCAGCAGCTTAGTGGGGGTGCGGGGAGCCAAAAACATTCAGTACTTC. The encoded protein is CASSLVGVRGAKNIQYF.

This chain connects TRBV24-1 to TRBJ2-1; 12 bases are shared with TRBD2. CDR3 size: 16 residues. V shed 5 bases, J shed 2 bases, and the junction held 3 bases outside the gene matches. Germline CDR1 reads KGHDR; CDR2 reads SFDVKD. For the CDR3, the DNA is TGTGCCACCAGTGGTCCTAGCGGGAGGGCCTACAATGAGCAGTTCTTC. Amino acid sequence: CATSGPSGRAYNEQFF.

V is TRBV11-3 and J is TRBJ1-2; D unresolved. Germline CDR1 reads SGHNT; CDR2 reads YENEEA. V shed 4 bases and J shed 0 bases, with 12 bases lying between them. CDR3 size: 15 residues. The CDR3 bases are TGTGCCAGCAGCTCGGGGAGGCTTGCTAACTATGGCTACACCTTC. It encodes CASSSGRLANYGYTF.

The chain couples TRBV21-1 to TRBJ1-1; the table gives TRBD1 as D, unverified against the DNA. TRBV21-1 is described as a pseudogene. The CDR3 runs to 14 residues. The DNA for the CDR3 is TGTGCCAGCAGCAAAGAAGTCCTGGGGGCGGAAGCTTTCTTT. Translation: CASSKEVLGAEAFF.

V gene TRBV10-3 combines with J gene TRBJ2-7, with 10 bases fitting TRBD2. The CDR3 is made up of 15 amino acids. Trimming cost V 6 bases and J 0 bases; bases outside gene matches: 5. CDR1 is ENHRY, CDR2 SYGVKD, per germline. The CDR3 DNA is TGTGCCATCAGGGCAACTAGCGGGGCCTCCTACGAGCAGTACTTC. The encoded protein is CAIRATSGASYEQYF.

The chain uses TRBV11-2 and TRBJ2-3, with 8 bases lining up with TRBD2. This CDR3 comprises 14 residues. V was pared by 5 bases and J by 5 bases, with 6 bases of the junction left unmatched. CDR1 is SGHAT and CDR2 is FQNNGV in the germline V gene. The CDR3 DNA reads TGTGCCAGCAGCACGCGGACTAGCTTAGATACGCAGTATTTT. Translating it yields CASSTRTSLDTQYF.

The chain recombines TRBV24-1 with TRBJ1-5; maybe TRBD1 (5 bases). The CDR3 has 14 amino acids. Trimming removed 0 bases at V and 6 bases at J, with 8 bases between. The germline gives CDR1 KGHDR, CDR2 SFDVKD. This CDR3 is CATSDLQGFQPQHF. Here the CDR3 DNA reads TGTGCCACCAGTGATTTGCAGGGTTTTCAGCCCCAGCATTTT.

The chain couples TRBV30 to TRBJ2-7; TRBD1 matches at 8 bases. Germline lookup yields CDR1 GTSNPN and CDR2 SVGIG (reference sequence). V trimming: 7 bases; J trimming: 7 bases; junction bases outside the gene matches: 12. This CDR3 has 13 amino acids. CDR3 in amino acids: CASTDRARAEQYF. The CDR3 nucleotides read TGTGCCTCCACGGACAGGGCTAGGGCTGAGCAGTACTTC.

CDR3 in DNA: TGTGCCAGCAGCTTAGGCTCATCGGAAAAGACACCCAAGCTGTTTTTT. Translating it yields CASSLGSSEKTPKLFF. The chain links TRBV7-9 to TRBJ2-2; D unresolved. Germline lookup yields CDR1 SEHNR and CDR2 FQNEAQ (reference sequence). There are 16 residues in the CDR3. Trimming stripped 1 base from V and 12 bases from J, with 21 bases between. Using reference TRBV7-9 and TRBJ2-2 for the parts outside the CDR3, the full variable domain is DTGVSQNPRHKITKRGQNVTFRCDPISEHNRLYWYRQTLGQGPEFLTYFQNEAQLEKSRLLSDRFSAERPKGSFSTLEIQRTEQGDSAMYLCASSLGSSEKTPKLFFGEGSRLTVL.

The chain is built from TRBV10-3 and TRBJ2-1, with 7 bases identical to TRBD1. The V and J ends lost 1 base and 2 bases, in that order; junction bases with no gene match: 2. Germline V CDR1 and CDR2: ENHRY, SYGVKD. The CDR3 length is 15 residues. This chain's CDR3 is CAISELTGTYNEQFF. The DNA for the CDR3 is TGTGCCATCAGTGAGTTGACAGGGACCTACAATGAGCAGTTCTTC.

This clone was picked up one time. The chain carries TRBV5-4 and TRBJ1-1; TRBD1 matches at 8 bases. Germline V gene sequence: CDR1 SGHNT, CDR2 YYREEE (reference sequence). The CDR3 has 16 amino acids. V lost 10 bases to trimming and J lost 1 base; unmatched junction nucleotides: 15. The CDR3 DNA is TGTGCCGGCAACCAGGGGGCGCCTTGGTCGAACACTGAAGCTTTCTTT. It yields the protein CAGNQGAPWSNTEAFF.

Written as DNA, the CDR3 is TGTGCCATCAGTGAGACAGAAATGAACACTGAAGCTTTCTTT. It is translated as CAISETEMNTEAFF. The rearrangement joins TRBV10-3 to TRBJ1-1; D is ambiguous. From germline, CDR1 is ENHRY and CDR2 SYGVKD. This CDR3 spans 14 amino acids. The V end lost 2 bases, the J end lost 0 bases, and 7 bases lay between the germline ends.

The chain employs TRBV19 and TRBJ1-1; D is unclear. V lost 2 bases to trimming and J lost 0 bases, with 7 bases between them. This CDR3 region has 14 residues. Germline CDR1 LNHDA, CDR2 SQIVND (reference sequence). The CDR3 region is CASSIPNMNTEAFF. Here the CDR3 DNA reads TGTGCCAGTAGTATACCCAACATGAACACTGAAGCTTTCTTT. Variable domain in full (rest from reference TRBV19 and TRBJ1-1): DGGITQSPKYLFRKEGQNVTLSCEQNLNHDAMYWYRQDPGQGLRLIYYSQIVNDFQKGDIAEGYSVSREKKESFPLTVTSAQKNPTAFYLCASSIPNMNTEAFFGQGTRLTVV.

The rearrangement uses TRBV6-5 and TRBJ1-2; D possibly corresponds to TRBD1 (5 bases). This CDR3 spans 15 amino acids. V shed 0 bases and J shed 3 bases, with 11 bases lying between them. In germline, CDR1 is MNHEY, CDR2 SVGAGI. The chain's CDR3 is CASSYSRPGYYGYTF. As DNA, the CDR3 is TGTGCCAGCAGTTACTCGAGGCCAGGGTACTATGGCTACACCTTC.

In this sample, this clone turned up a few times. J is TRBJ2-7 and V is TRBV13, with TRBD2 matching 12 bases. There are 16 residues in the CDR3. J was trimmed by 4 bases and V by 5 bases; bases with no gene match: 9. Germline V lookup: CDR1 PRHDT, CDR2 FYEKMQ (reference sequence). CDR3 sequence reads: CASSLPAGTSGYEQYF. The CDR3 coding sequence is TGTGCCAGCAGCCTCCCAGCCGGGACTAGCGGGTACGAGCAGTACTTC.

This sequence joins TRBV28 and TRBJ1-2; D gene ambiguous. Germline V lookup: CDR1 MDHEN, CDR2 SYDVKM. The ends were cut back, 5 bases at V and 8 bases at J, with 24 bases in the middle. This CDR3 has 16 amino acids. The CDR3 coding sequence is TGTGCCAGCAGTGTAACAGAATCCACCCAAACGAAGGGCTACACCTTC. Protein sequence: CASSVTESTQTKGYTF.

The chain links TRBV18 to TRBJ2-1; tentatively, D is TRBD2 (6 bases). The CDR3 spans 16 residues. V shed 5 bases and J shed 3 bases, with 17 bases lying between them. The V gene's germline CDR1 is KGHSH and CDR2 LQKENI. The CDR3 DNA reads as TGTGCCAGCTCATCCGTGGGGGGACTGAGCTACAATGAGCAGTTCTTC. Translating gives CASSSVGGLSYNEQFF.

This chain joins TRBV18 and TRBJ1-1, with D unresolved. The CDR3 length is 13 residues. The V gene lost 3 bases and the J gene lost 1 base, with 6 bases spanning the gap. The germline V gene has CDR1 KGHSH and CDR2 LQKENI. In DNA, the CDR3 is TGTGCCAGCTCACCTTCAGGGAACACTGAAGCTTTCTTT. Protein: CASSPSGNTEAFF.

This rearrangement joins TRBV19 to TRBJ1-4; 7 bases map to TRBD1. V lost 4 bases, J lost 4 bases, and 6 bases stayed unmatched. Germline V CDR1 and CDR2: LNHDA, SQIVND (reference sequence). This CDR3 is built from 15 residues. The CDR3 DNA sequence: TGTGCCAGTAGTAGGTATCGACAGGGTAATGAAAAACTGTTTTTT. Translating it yields CASSRYRQGNEKLFF. The full variable domain, its missing parts supplied by reference TRBV19 and TRBJ1-4, is DGGITQSPKYLFRKEGQNVTLSCEQNLNHDAMYWYRQDPGQGLRLIYYSQIVNDFQKGDIAEGYSVSREKKESFPLTVTSAQKNPTAFYLCASSRYRQGNEKLFFGSGTQLSVL.

This clone was recorded only once. The gene calls are TRBV5-8 and TRBJ1-5; D is undetermined. This CDR3 is built from 15 residues. Germline V gene sequence: CDR1 SGHTS, CDR2 YDEGEE. Trimming stripped 2 bases from V and 6 bases from J, with 15 bases between. CDR3 residues: CASSFFGQDSQPQHF. CDR3 DNA: TGTGCCAGCAGCTTTTTTGGTCAGGACTCTCAGCCCCAGCATTTT.

The gene calls are TRBV7-9 and TRBJ2-1; 13 nucleotides align to TRBD2. The germline V gene has CDR1 SEHNR and CDR2 FQNEAQ (reference sequence). CDR3 length: 15 residues. J gave up 6 bases and V 5 bases, and 4 bases lay outside the gene matches. The CDR3 here is CASSQGTSGINEQFF. The CDR3, as DNA: TGTGCCAGCAGCCAGGGGACTAGCGGGATCAATGAGCAGTTCTTC.

The rearrangement links TRBV15 to TRBJ2-1; 7 nucleotides match TRBD2. This CDR3 comprises 15 residues. With V trimmed by 6 bases and J by 4 bases, 9 bases remained unmatched. Germline CDR1 is LNHNV and CDR2 is YYDKDF (reference sequence). The CDR3 region has the DNA TGTGCCACCAGAGACGTCCTAGCGGATTACAATGAGCAGTTCTTC. This codes for CATRDVLADYNEQFF.

The V gene is TRBV7-8, the J gene TRBJ2-1; D is uncertain. V was pared by 3 bases and J by 2 bases, with 11 bases between. The germline CDR1 and CDR2 sequences are SGHVS and FQNEAQ. This CDR3 has 15 amino acids. CDR3 sequence reads: CASSFEIRTYNEQFF. As DNA, the CDR3 is TGTGCCAGCAGCTTTGAGATCCGTACCTACAATGAGCAGTTCTTC. Full variable domain (rest looked up from reference TRBV7-8 and TRBJ2-1): GAGVSQSPRYKVAKRGQDVALRCDPISGHVSLFWYQQALGQGPEFLTYFQNEAQLDKSGLPSDRFFAERPEGSVSTLKIQRTQQEDSAVYLCASSFEIRTYNEQFFGPGTRLTVL.

The J gene is TRBJ2-1, the V gene TRBV5-1; a possible D gene is TRBD1 (5 bases). V lost 0 bases and J lost 6, with 16 bases in between. CDR3 length: 16 residues. Per the germline V gene, CDR1 is SGHRS and CDR2 is YFSETQ. The CDR3 coding sequence is TGCGCCAGCAGCTTGGAGGACCGCCAGGGTACCAATGAGCAGTTCTTC. This sequence encodes CASSLEDRQGTNEQFF.

The chain carries TRBV6-6 and TRBJ1-3; D perhaps matches TRBD1 (6 bases). The CDR3 spans 15 residues. The V end was cut by 3 bases, the J end by 4 bases, with 13 bases between. Per germline, CDR1 MNHNY and CDR2 SVGAGI (reference sequence). CDR3 amino acids: CASSYGEGTGNTIYF. CDR3 sequence (DNA): TGTGCCAGCAGTTATGGGGAGGGGACAGGAAACACCATATATTTT.

This sequence joins TRBV28 and TRBJ2-6; no reliable D call. The CDR3 totals 16 residues. Trimming took off 6 bases at V and 0 bases at J, with 12 bases between the two ends. Per the germline V gene, CDR1 is MDHEN and CDR2 is SYDVKM. CDR3 DNA sequence: TGTGCCAGCAGCCGCGGTTTTGCCTCTGGGGCCAACGTCCTGACTTTC. This encodes CASSRGFASGANVLTF.

The sample holds a few counts of this clone. The CDR3, as DNA: TGCGCCAGCAGCCAAGATTCCGGGACAGCCCGCCGTCATACCTTC. It encodes CASSQDSGTARRHTF. This chain links TRBV4-3 with TRBJ1-2; 7 positions match TRBD1. Germline V lookup: CDR1 LGHNA, CDR2 YSLEER. The CDR3 runs to 15 residues. The V and J ends lost 0 bases and 14 bases, in that order; junction bases with no gene match: 15.

The gene calls are TRBV3-1 (or the pseudogene TRBV3-2) and TRBJ2-7, with 7 bases identical to TRBD1. The germline gives CDR1 LGHDT, CDR2 YNNKEL (reference sequence). The ends lost 0 bases at V and 3 bases at J; junction bases unmatched: 11. CDR3 length equals 17 residues. The CDR3 is CASSQDVAWGQSYEQYF. The CDR3, as DNA: TGTGCCAGCAGCCAAGACGTAGCTTGGGGACAGAGCTACGAGCAGTACTTC.

This clone came up once. The V gene is TRBV19, the J gene TRBJ2-2; 10 bases fit TRBD2. The junction had 7 bases not matched to a gene; V was cut back by 4 bases and J by 5 bases. The V gene's germline CDR1 is LNHDA and CDR2 SQIVND (reference sequence). This CDR3 contains 16 residues. The CDR3 DNA follows: TGTGCCAGTAGTACCCTAGCGGGAGCGGGGACCGGGGAGCTGTTTTTT. It codes for CASSTLAGAGTGELFF.

The J gene is TRBJ1-4, the V gene TRBV10-1; 7 nucleotides agree with TRBD1. Trimming removed 0 bases from V and 4 bases from J; junction bases left unmatched: 8. This CDR3 has 17 amino acids. Germline V gives CDR1 WNHNN, CDR2 SYGVQD (reference sequence). CDR3 nucleotides: TGCGCCAGCAGTGAGTCCGCCTCGGGACAGTTTAATGAAAAACTGTTTTTT. It encodes CASSESASGQFNEKLFF.

This clone appeared a single time. The chain employs TRBV7-9 and TRBJ2-7, with 11 positions matching TRBD2. V trimming: 5 bases; J trimming: 6 bases; junction bases outside the gene matches: 9. This CDR3 contains 15 residues. Germline V gives CDR1 SEHNR, CDR2 FQNEAQ (reference sequence). CDR3 nucleotides: TGTGCCAGCAGCGTCCCTAGCGGGAGGAAGCGCGAGCAGTACTTC. Amino acids: CASSVPSGRKREQYF.

V and J are TRBV5-6 and TRBJ2-7; D is unclear. CDR3 length: 12 amino acids. The V gene lost 2 bases and the J gene lost 3 bases, with 6 bases spanning the gap. Germline loops: CDR1 SGHDT, CDR2 YYEEEE. The CDR3 nucleotides read TGTGCCAGCAGCTTTGGCCGCTACGAGCAGTACTTC. It specifies CASSFGRYEQYF.